The 21 T cell receptor beta chains in this list originate from one sample, sequenced in a study of CD8 T cells in Susac syndrome. It was with random hexamers that roughly 0.45 to 1 ug RNA was reverse transcribed. TCRdb independently ran MiXCR on the immunoSEQ multiplex PCR reads; one entry per CDR3 protein. The sample yields around 150,000 distinct CDR3 sequences, 95% seen once. The specimen sequenced was CD4+ T cells from PBMCs. These receptor sequences come from a human donor with Susac syndrome.

The chain has TRBV9 and TRBJ2-2, with TRBD1 identical over 11 bases. Unmatched junction bases numbered 2, after V lost 6 bases and J lost 4 bases. The CDR3 is 14 residues long. Germline assignment: CDR1 SGDLS and CDR2 YYNGEE. The CDR3 loop is CASTGTGGTGELFF. The CDR3 DNA follows: TGTGCCAGCACAGGGACAGGGGGCACCGGGGAGCTGTTTTTT. The full variable domain, rest sourced from reference TRBV9 and TRBJ2-2, is DSGVTQTPKHLITATGQRVTLRCSPRSGDLSVYWYQQSLDQGLQFLIQYYNGEERAKGNILERFSAQQFPDLHSELNLSSLELGDSALYFCASTGTGGTGELFFGEGSRLTVL.

The chain uses TRBV21-1 and TRBJ2-3; the D call of TRBD1 is as the table states it, not checked on the DNA. TRBV21-1 is a pseudogene. There are 17 residues in the CDR3. The CDR3 nucleotides read TGTGCCAGCAGCAACCCGGGCCGCACAGCTAGCACAGATACGCAGTATTTT. Protein: CASSNPGRTASTDTQYF.

The chain is built from TRBV6-5 and TRBJ2-5; TRBD1 matches 7 bases. Per the germline V gene, CDR1 is MNHEY and CDR2 is SVGAGI. The CDR3 is 15 residues long. Trimming at V came to 5 bases and at J to 2 bases, leaving 8 bases not matched to a gene. The CDR3 DNA reads as TGTGCCAGCAGTAAACCCGGGACAGCTCAAGAGACCCAGTACTTC. Translated: CASSKPGTAQETQYF.

The chain links TRBV29-1 to TRBJ2-7; TRBD2 might be the D (5 bases). CDR3 length: 14 residues. Trimming cost V 4 bases and J 5 bases, with 18 bases left between them. Germline V gene data show CDR1 as SQVTM and CDR2 as ANQGSEA. The CDR3 sequence is CSVVRTRSGNEQYF. CDR3 bases: TGCAGCGTTGTGAGGACCAGGTCGGGGAACGAGCAGTACTTC.

V is TRBV7-9 and J is TRBJ2-1; no reliable D call. Germline values: CDR1 SEHNR, CDR2 FQNEAQ (reference sequence). This CDR3 is 12 amino acids long. V was trimmed by 7 bases and J by 4 bases, leaving 8 bases between them. The CDR3 DNA reads TGTGCCAGCACCCCAAAATACAATGAGCAGTTCTTC. Translated, it gives CASTPKYNEQFF.

The rearrangement joins TRBV5-6 to TRBJ2-7; 11 bases line up with TRBD2. The CDR3 has 15 residues. The J segment lost 0 bases and the V segment lost 4 bases, leaving 3 bases of the junction unmatched. Germline-derived CDR1 and CDR2 are SGHDT and YYEEEE. The CDR3 DNA sequence: TGTGCCAGCAGCCGCGGACTAGCGGGCTCCTACGAGCAGTACTTC. It translates to CASSRGLAGSYEQYF.

This chain joins TRBV12-3 or TRBV12-4 and TRBJ2-7; unclear D gene. Between the trimmed V and J ends, which lost 3 bases and 4 bases, there was a span of 10 bases. CDR3 length: 13 amino acids. The CDR3 DNA reads as TGTGCCAGCAGTTTTCGGCCTGGGTACGAGCAGTACTTC. It codes for CASSFRPGYEQYF.

This clonotype is a singleton in its sample. This chain uses TRBV9 with TRBJ1-1; no firm D call. V was clipped by 3 bases and J by 0 bases, with 12 bases between them. Germline V gene lookup returns CDR1 SGDLS and CDR2 YYNGEE. The CDR3 consists of 15 residues. DNA for the CDR3: TGTGCCAGCAGCGCTCTCGACGGCATGAACACTGAAGCTTTCTTT. Encoded protein: CASSALDGMNTEAFF.

The table lists this clonotype with a count of one. The chain recombines TRBV20-1 with TRBJ2-1, with 9 bases aligning to TRBD2. Germline trimming cut 6 bases from V and 4 bases from J; bases unmatched to any gene: 7. CDR1 and CDR2 (germline): DFQATT, SNEGSKA (reference sequence). The CDR3 is made up of 14 amino acids. The CDR3 reads CSAPRLAEYNEQFF. CDR3 DNA sequence: TGCAGTGCCCCCAGACTAGCGGAGTACAATGAGCAGTTCTTC.

The chain is built from TRBV6-6 and TRBJ2-6; D is undetermined. CDR1 is MNHNY and CDR2 is SVGAGI in the germline V gene (reference sequence). V gave up 7 bases and J gave up 4 bases, with 8 bases separating them. This CDR3 has 13 amino acids. CDR3 sequence (DNA): TGTGCCAGCACCCTTAGGGGGGCCAACGTCCTGACTTTC. Its translation is CASTLRGANVLTF.

The J gene is TRBJ1-2, the V gene TRBV25-1, with 8 bases fitting TRBD1. Germline lookup yields CDR1 MGHDK and CDR2 SYGVNS. The length of the CDR3 is 15 residues. The J segment lost 5 bases and the V segment lost 3 bases, leaving 8 bases of the junction unmatched. CDR3 in amino acids: CASSDRGRAPYGYTF. The DNA of the CDR3 is TGTGCCAGCAGTGACAGGGGGCGTGCGCCGTATGGCTACACCTTC.

The chain has TRBV21-1 and TRBJ1-2; no DNA check was done on the table's D call, TRBD1. TRBV21-1 is termed a pseudogene. The CDR3 consists of 13 residues. The DNA for the CDR3 is TGTGCCAGCAGCAAAGCTAGGCCCCAAGTCTACACCTTC. It translates to CASSKARPQVYTF.

This rearrangement joins TRBV20-1 to TRBJ2-5; a possible D gene is TRBD2 (5 bases). With 0 bases removed from V and 7 bases from J, the gap between germline ends came to 6 bases. Germline V gene lookup returns CDR1 DFQATT and CDR2 SNEGSKA (reference sequence). The CDR3 covers 11 residues. The CDR3 DNA follows: TGCAGTGCTAGAGATGGAGGGACCCAGTACTTC. Residues: CSARDGGTQYF.

This chain links TRBV12-3 or TRBV12-4 with TRBJ1-1; 7 bases fit TRBD1. Trimming took 6 bases from V and 7 from J; bases not matched to a gene: 8. This CDR3 contains 13 residues. The CDR3 region has the DNA TGTGCCAGCAGCCTAACAGGGGCGAGTGAAGCTTTCTTT. Protein: CASSLTGASEAFF.

The V gene is TRBV28, the J gene TRBJ2-3; no firm D call. Per germline, CDR1 MDHEN and CDR2 SYDVKM. The CDR3 extends over 14 amino acids. V was cut by 8 bases and J by 3 bases, with 15 bases left in between. The CDR3 DNA reads TGTGCCAGCGCCCCCCAGGAAGTGACAGATACGCAGTATTTT. Its protein is CASAPQEVTDTQYF.

This chain uses TRBV7-2 with TRBJ1-5, with D possibly TRBD1 on 6 matching bases. The CDR3 totals 16 residues. Germline V gene lookup returns CDR1 SGHTA and CDR2 FQGNSA. The V end was cut by 3 bases, the J end by 7 bases, with 19 bases between. The CDR3 DNA reads TGTGCCAGCAGCTTGGGCCAGGCAGGGGATAGGCAGCCCCAGCATTTT. This sequence encodes CASSLGQAGDRQPQHF.

The rearrangement links TRBV7-6 to TRBJ2-5; D gene ambiguous. The V and J ends lost 3 bases and 4 bases respectively, with 6 bases between them. CDR3 size: 12 residues. CDR1 and CDR2 (germline): SGHVS, FNYEAQ. CDR3 sequence (DNA): TGTGCCAGCAGCTTGTGGAGAGAGACCCAGTACTTC. Translation: CASSLWRETQYF.

The chain links TRBV5-4 to TRBJ2-5; D gene uncertain. The CDR3 covers 14 residues. V was shortened by 2 bases and J by 2 bases, with 10 bases between the two germline ends. Looked up from germline, CDR1 is SGHNT and CDR2 is YYREEE (reference sequence). CDR3 nucleotide sequence: TGTGCCAGCAGCTTTTCCGGACGTCAAGAGACCCAGTACTTC. It encodes CASSFSGRQETQYF.

The chain is built from TRBV2 and TRBJ1-5; no reliable D call. Trimming removed 3 bases at V and 9 bases at J, with 12 bases between. This CDR3 has 13 amino acids. CDR1 and CDR2 from the germline V gene are SNHLY and FYNNEI. CDR3 in amino acids: CASSESLFGPQHF. CDR3 nucleotides: TGTGCCAGCAGTGAGAGCCTTTTCGGGCCCCAGCATTTT.

The V and J genes are TRBV9 and TRBJ1-5, with D possibly TRBD1 on 6 matching bases. The CDR3 extends over 15 amino acids. V shed 4 bases and J shed 6 bases, with 17 bases lying between them. Looked up from germline, CDR1 is SGDLS and CDR2 is YYNGEE. This CDR3 reads CASSRTAQGSQPQHF. The CDR3, as DNA: TGTGCCAGCAGCCGCACAGCCCAGGGGAGTCAGCCCCAGCATTTT.

This clonotype was detected once. The chain couples TRBV27 to TRBJ2-1, with D maybe TRBD2 (5 bases). This CDR3 has 15 residues. V was shortened by 6 bases and J by 4 bases, with 16 bases between the two germline ends. The germline gives CDR1 MNHEY, CDR2 SMNVEV (reference sequence). The DNA for the CDR3 is TGTGCCAGCAGGGACCTAGAGTCGGGGTACAATGAGCAGTTCTTC. Protein: CASRDLESGYNEQFF.